This record concerns one TCR beta chain sequence. Produced via immunoSEQ multiplex PCR; TCRdb's table is partial and in-frame only. Of around 85,000 clones detected, 85% to 90% appear once; the ten largest clones hold 7.5% to 9%. The sample belongs to a study of control samples from healthy donors and cancer patients. The TCR was taken from a woman aged 60-75 years in good health. Sequencing was performed on blood.

CDR3 loop: CASSIGGQGRSPLHF. CDR3 nucleotides: TGTGCCAGTAGTATTGGAGGACAGGGGCGGTCACCCCTCCACTTT. The V gene is TRBV19, the J gene TRBJ1-6; 9 positions match TRBD1. The J segment lost 10 bases and the V segment lost 3 bases, leaving 7 bases of the junction unmatched. Per germline, CDR1 LNHDA and CDR2 SQIVND (reference sequence). The CDR3 extends over 15 amino acids. The entire variable domain, with the rest obtained from reference TRBV19 and TRBJ1-6, is as follows: DGGITQSPKYLFRKEGQNVTLSCEQNLNHDAMYWYRQDPGQGLRLIYYSQIVNDFQKGDIAEGYSVSREKKESFPLTVTSAQKNPTAFYLCASSIGGQGRSPLHFGNGTRLTVT.